The TCR beta chain under discussion was sequenced for a study of response to subunit inactivated influenza vaccine. Study-wide points: That few new T cells are recruited by each seasonal influenza vaccination was the authors' suggestion.

Only a few counts were recorded for this clonotype. Antigen: not known. The CDR3 spans 14 residues. Trimming removed 7 bases from V and 1 base from J, with 15 bases in between. CDR1 and CDR2 (germline): SQVTM, ANQGSEA. One entry per CDR3 protein, called by TCRdb with MiXCR from the RT-PCR reads. The sample consists of about 520,000 distinct CDR3 sequences, about 25% of them appearing once. The source was CD4+ T cells sorted from PBMCs, collected roughly 5 days after vaccination. The sequence came from a man aged 50 to 59 who received an inactivated influenza vaccine. The V and J genes are TRBV29-1 and TRBJ2-3, with a weak D call TRBD2 (6 bases). CDR3 residues: CSAGSKRGTDTQYF. Here the CDR3 DNA reads TGCAGCGCCGGGAGTAAGCGGGGCACAGATACGCAGTATTTT.